The 3 T cell receptor beta chains in this list originate from one sample, sequenced in a study of cytomegalovirus exposure and HLA in healthy donors. With 60 Vbeta and 13 Jbeta primers, the PCR was carried out. Method: immunoSEQ multiplex PCR; TCRdb's copy keeps in-frame clones and lacks some. The data show roughly 140,000 clones, roughly 85% seen once. The material sequenced was PBMCs. These receptors all come from a male donor in good health and CMV-seronegative.

This clone was observed once. The J gene is TRBJ2-5, the V gene TRBV15; tentative D call: TRBD1 (6 bases). The DNA matches TRBJ2-7 better at its end, which makes the J call doubtful. The CDR3 length is 15 residues. In germline, CDR1 is LNHNV, CDR2 YYDKDF (reference sequence). The CDR3 region has the DNA TGTGCCACCAGCAGAGGGGACCGACAGGTCTCCGAGCAGTACTTC. Amino acid sequence: CATSRGDRQVSEQYF.

This clone was counted a few times. The rearrangement uses TRBV19 and TRBJ2-1, with TRBD1 as a possible D gene (6 bases). The CDR3 loop spans 12 amino acids. V lost 5 bases and J lost 12, with 14 bases in between. Germline-derived CDR1 and CDR2 are LNHDA and SQIVND (reference sequence). CDR3 protein: CASSSRDTTQFF. Here the CDR3 DNA reads TGTGCCAGTAGTTCCCGGGACACTACGCAGTTCTTC.

A single count supports this clone. This chain uses TRBV9 with TRBJ1-2; TRBD1 agrees at 9 bases. J was trimmed by 2 bases and V by 3 bases; bases with no gene match: 5. The CDR3 runs to 15 residues. Germline V gives CDR1 SGDLS, CDR2 YYNGEE. The CDR3 protein is CASSARQGGNYGYTF. The CDR3, as DNA: TGTGCCAGCAGCGCACGACAGGGGGGGAACTATGGCTACACCTTC.